The 6 T cell receptor beta chains below all came from one sample that was sequenced in a study of cytotoxic CD8 clonotypes in ibrutinib-treated CLL. The protocol was immunoSEQ multiplex PCR, while the TCRdb copy is restricted to in-frame clones and leaves out a portion. The sample records fewer than 25,000 clones, around 84% being singletons. The material sequenced was PBMCs, taken before ibrutinib treatment. All receptors come from a human donor with chronic lymphocytic leukemia.

This sequence joins TRBV6-5 and TRBJ2-4; 7 bases line up with TRBD1. V was pared by 6 bases and J by 4 bases, with 9 bases of the junction left unmatched. The CDR3 extends over 15 amino acids. Germline-derived CDR1 and CDR2 are MNHEY and SVGAGI. The CDR3 is CASRYTGAAKNIQYF. In DNA, the CDR3 is TGTGCCAGCAGATATACAGGGGCCGCAAAAAACATTCAGTACTTC.

V is TRBV28 and J is TRBJ2-5; TRBD1 matches 9 bases. Germline trimming cut 6 bases from V and 6 bases from J; bases unmatched to any gene: 5. The germline V gene has CDR1 MDHEN and CDR2 SYDVKM. The CDR3 runs to 13 residues. This CDR3 is CASRKQGAQTQYF. The CDR3 bases are TGTGCCAGCAGAAAACAGGGGGCACAGACCCAGTACTTC. The complete variable domain, with remaining parts taken from reference TRBV28 and TRBJ2-5, reads DVKVTQSSRYLVKRTGEKVFLECVQDMDHENMFWYRQDPGLGLRLIYFSYDVKMKEKGDIPEGYSVSREKKERFSLILESASTNQTSMYLCASRKQGAQTQYFGPGTRLLVL.

This clone was seen once. A read error may account for a junction end that differs from germline. The genes are TRBV30 and TRBJ2-1, with a weak D call TRBD2 (5 bases). Germline V CDR1 and CDR2: GTSNPN, SVGIG (reference sequence). CDR3 length: 15 residues. Here the CDR3 DNA reads TGTGCCTGGAGTGTCCGGGAACGGAGCTACGATGAGCAGTTCTTC. Translation gives CAWSVRERSYDEQFF.

There are a few counts of this clone. CDR3 loop: CASSLLEGSGASGNTIYF. The CDR3 nucleotides are TGTGCCAGCAGCTTATTAGAAGGGAGCGGGGCCTCTGGAAACACCATATATTTT. The V gene is TRBV7-6, the J gene TRBJ1-3, with D perhaps TRBD1 (5 bases). This CDR3 has 18 amino acids. The germline V and J ends were trimmed by 2 bases and 0 bases, with 17 bases remaining between them. Germline assignment: CDR1 SGHVS and CDR2 FNYEAQ.

The CDR3: CASSSTGVVNQPQHF. The DNA for the CDR3 is TGTGCCAGCAGTTCGACAGGGGTCGTCAATCAGCCCCAGCATTTT. The rearrangement uses TRBV27 and TRBJ1-5, with 8 bases that match TRBD1. Germline lookup yields CDR1 MNHEY and CDR2 SMNVEV (reference sequence). This CDR3 comprises 15 residues. The V and J ends lost 4 bases and 3 bases, in that order; junction bases with no gene match: 5.

The genes are TRBV27 and TRBJ2-2; perhaps D is TRBD1 or TRBD2 (5 bases each). Trimming pared 4 bases from V and 0 bases from J, leaving 15 bases between. The CDR3 length is 17 residues. In germline, CDR1 is MNHEY, CDR2 SMNVEV (reference sequence). CDR3 residues: CASSYWNGAPNTGELFF. CDR3 DNA: TGTGCCAGCAGTTATTGGAACGGGGCACCGAACACCGGGGAGCTGTTTTTT.